This T cell receptor (beta chain) was captured in a study of T cell responses to AZD1222 COVID-19 vaccine. Overall study findings and caveats: Repertoires were sampled only after the peak T cell response. White British people made up most donors, females outnumbered males, and clonal diversity was possibly underestimated.

This CDR3 is built from 15 residues. V lost 4 bases to trimming and J lost 4 bases, with 16 bases between them. Germline V gives CDR1 SEHNR, CDR2 FQNEAQ (reference sequence). Comments on this clone: Its antigen remains unknown.

Measured with immunoSEQ multiplex PCR; TCRdb has only the in-frame clones, and not every one. The sample carries more than 95,000 clones, 88% recorded once. The chain is built from TRBV7-9 and TRBJ1-2; D is undetermined. This clonotype originated in an adult in good health. Specimen: peripheral blood, collected on day 0 of AZD1222 vaccination. This CDR3 reads CASSSSLVGVYGYTF. In DNA form, the CDR3 reads TGTGCCAGCAGCTCGTCCCTAGTGGGCGTCTATGGCTACACCTTC.